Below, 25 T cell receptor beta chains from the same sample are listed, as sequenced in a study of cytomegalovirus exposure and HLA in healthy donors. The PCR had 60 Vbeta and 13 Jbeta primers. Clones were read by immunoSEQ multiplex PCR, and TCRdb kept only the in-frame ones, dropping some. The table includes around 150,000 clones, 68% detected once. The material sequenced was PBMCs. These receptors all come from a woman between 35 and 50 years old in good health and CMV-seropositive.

In nucleotides, the CDR3 is TGCGCCAGCAGAGTCCAAAGCGATTCACCCCTCCACTTT. It encodes CASRVQSDSPLHF. The rearrangement links TRBV5-1 to TRBJ1-6; no firm D call. Germline values: CDR1 SGHRS, CDR2 YFSETQ. V lost 5 bases and J lost 8, with 11 bases in between. The CDR3 loop spans 13 amino acids.

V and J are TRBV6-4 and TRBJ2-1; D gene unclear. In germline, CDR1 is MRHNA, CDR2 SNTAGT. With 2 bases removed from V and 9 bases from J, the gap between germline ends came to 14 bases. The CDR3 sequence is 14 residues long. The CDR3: CASSDPSTGGEQFF. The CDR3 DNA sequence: TGTGCCAGCAGTGACCCATCTACGGGTGGTGAGCAGTTCTTC.

CDR3 DNA sequence: TGTGCCAGCAGCGGACAGGTGAACACCGGGGAGCTGTTTTTT. This sequence encodes CASSGQVNTGELFF. The gene calls are TRBV11-2 and TRBJ2-2, with TRBD1 identical over 7 bases. Germline V gene data show CDR1 as SGHAT and CDR2 as FQNNGV. This CDR3 is built from 14 residues. V gave up 5 bases and J gave up 1 base; unmatched junction bases: 1.

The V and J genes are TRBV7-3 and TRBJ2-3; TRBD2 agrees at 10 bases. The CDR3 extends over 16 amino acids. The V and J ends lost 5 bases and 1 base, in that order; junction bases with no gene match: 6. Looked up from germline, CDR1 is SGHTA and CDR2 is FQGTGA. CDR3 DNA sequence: TGTGCCAGCAGCATCTCCGGGACTAGCGGCACAGATACGCAGTATTTT. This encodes CASSISGTSGTDTQYF.

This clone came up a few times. In DNA, the CDR3 is TGTGCCAGCAGTAATCTCGGCGTCGGGACAGGGACCCGAAACTATGGCTACACCTTC. This codes for CASSNLGVGTGTRNYGYTF. The gene calls are TRBV27 and TRBJ1-2; the match to TRBD1 covers 9 bases. Trimming cost V 5 bases and J 2 bases; bases outside gene matches: 18. Germline V gene sequence: CDR1 MNHEY, CDR2 SMNVEV (reference sequence). The CDR3 runs to 19 residues.

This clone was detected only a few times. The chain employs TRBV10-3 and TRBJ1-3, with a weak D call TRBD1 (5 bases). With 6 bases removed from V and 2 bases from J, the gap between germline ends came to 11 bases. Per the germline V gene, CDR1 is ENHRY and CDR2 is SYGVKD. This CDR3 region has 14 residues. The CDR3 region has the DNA TGTGCCATCAGCAAGACAGATCCTGGAAACACCATATATTTT. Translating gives CAISKTDPGNTIYF.

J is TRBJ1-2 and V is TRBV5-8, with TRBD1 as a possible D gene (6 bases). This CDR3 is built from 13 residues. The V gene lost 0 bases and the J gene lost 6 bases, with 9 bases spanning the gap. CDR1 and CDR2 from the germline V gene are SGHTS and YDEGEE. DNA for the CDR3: TGTGCCAGCAGCTTGGGCAGGGGCGATGGCTACACCTTC. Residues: CASSLGRGDGYTF.

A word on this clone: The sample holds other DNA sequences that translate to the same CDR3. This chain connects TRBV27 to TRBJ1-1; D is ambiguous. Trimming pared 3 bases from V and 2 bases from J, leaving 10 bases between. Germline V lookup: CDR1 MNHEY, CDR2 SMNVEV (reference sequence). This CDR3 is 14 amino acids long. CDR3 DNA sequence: TGTGCCAGCAGTTTTGGCACAGAAAACACTGAAGCTTTCTTT. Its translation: CASSFGTENTEAFF.

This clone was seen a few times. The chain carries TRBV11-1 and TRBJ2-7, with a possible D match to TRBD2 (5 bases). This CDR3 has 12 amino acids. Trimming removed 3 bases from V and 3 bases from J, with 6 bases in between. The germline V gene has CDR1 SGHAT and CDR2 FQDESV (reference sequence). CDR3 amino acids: CASSLGSYEQYF. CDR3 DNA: TGTGCCAGCAGCTTGGGGAGCTACGAGCAGTACTTC.

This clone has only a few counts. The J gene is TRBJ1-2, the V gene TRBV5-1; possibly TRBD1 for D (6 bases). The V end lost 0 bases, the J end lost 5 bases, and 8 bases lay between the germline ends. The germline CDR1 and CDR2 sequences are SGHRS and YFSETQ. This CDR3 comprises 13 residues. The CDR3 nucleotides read TGCGCCAGCAGCTTGGACAGGGCTTATGGCTACACCTTC. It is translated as CASSLDRAYGYTF.

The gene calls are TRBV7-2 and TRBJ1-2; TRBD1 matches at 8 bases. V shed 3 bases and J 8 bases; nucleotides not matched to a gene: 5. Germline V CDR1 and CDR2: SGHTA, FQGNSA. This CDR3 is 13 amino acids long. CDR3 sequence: CASSFGQGWGYTF. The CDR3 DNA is TGTGCCAGCAGCTTTGGACAGGGCTGGGGCTACACCTTC. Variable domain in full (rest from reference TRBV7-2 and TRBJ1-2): GAGVSQSPSNKVTEKGKDVELRCDPISGHTALYWYRQSLGQGLEFLIYFQGNSAPDKSGLPSDRFSAERTGGSVSTLTIQRTQQEDSAVYLCASSFGQGWGYTFGSGTRLTVV.

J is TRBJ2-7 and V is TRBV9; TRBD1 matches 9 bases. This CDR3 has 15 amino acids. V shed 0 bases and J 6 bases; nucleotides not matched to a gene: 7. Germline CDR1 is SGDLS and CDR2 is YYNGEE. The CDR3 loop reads CASSVEPGQGAEQYF. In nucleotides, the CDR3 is TGTGCCAGCAGCGTAGAACCGGGACAGGGTGCCGAGCAGTACTTC.

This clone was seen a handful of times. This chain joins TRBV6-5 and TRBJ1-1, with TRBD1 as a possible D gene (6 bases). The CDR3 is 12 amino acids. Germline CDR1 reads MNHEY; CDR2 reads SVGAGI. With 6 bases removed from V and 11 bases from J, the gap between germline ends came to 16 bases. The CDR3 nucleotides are TGTGCCAGCAGGTCTCCGGAGGGGGGGGCTTTCTTT. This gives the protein CASRSPEGGAFF.

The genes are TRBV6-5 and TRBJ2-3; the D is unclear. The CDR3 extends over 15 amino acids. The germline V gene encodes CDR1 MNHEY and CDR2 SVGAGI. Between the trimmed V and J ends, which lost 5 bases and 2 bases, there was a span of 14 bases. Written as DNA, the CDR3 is TGTGCCAGCAGTATGTTTGCCAGGAACACAGATACGCAGTATTTT. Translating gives CASSMFARNTDTQYF.

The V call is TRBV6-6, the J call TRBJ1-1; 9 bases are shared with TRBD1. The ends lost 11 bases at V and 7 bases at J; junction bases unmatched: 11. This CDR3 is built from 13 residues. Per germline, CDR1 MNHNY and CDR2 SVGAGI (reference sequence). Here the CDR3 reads CAGWDRERGEAFF. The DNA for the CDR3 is TGTGCCGGGTGGGACAGGGAGCGGGGTGAAGCTTTCTTT.

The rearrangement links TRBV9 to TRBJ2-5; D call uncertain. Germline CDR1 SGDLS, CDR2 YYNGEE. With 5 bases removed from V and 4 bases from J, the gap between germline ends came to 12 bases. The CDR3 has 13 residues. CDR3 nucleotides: TGTGCCAGCAGTTACTCCTTTGGAGAGACCCAGTACTTC. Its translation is CASSYSFGETQYF. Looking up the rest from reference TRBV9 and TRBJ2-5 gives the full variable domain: DSGVTQTPKHLITATGQRVTLRCSPRSGDLSVYWYQQSLDQGLQFLIQYYNGEERAKGNILERFSAQQFPDLHSELNLSSLELGDSALYFCASSYSFGETQYFGPGTRLLVL.

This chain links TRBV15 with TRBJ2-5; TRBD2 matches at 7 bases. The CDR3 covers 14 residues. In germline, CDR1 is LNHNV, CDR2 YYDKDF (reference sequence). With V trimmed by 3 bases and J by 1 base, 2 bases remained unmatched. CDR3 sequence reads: CATSRSGGQETQYF. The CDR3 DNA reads TGTGCCACCAGCAGGTCGGGAGGCCAAGAGACCCAGTACTTC.

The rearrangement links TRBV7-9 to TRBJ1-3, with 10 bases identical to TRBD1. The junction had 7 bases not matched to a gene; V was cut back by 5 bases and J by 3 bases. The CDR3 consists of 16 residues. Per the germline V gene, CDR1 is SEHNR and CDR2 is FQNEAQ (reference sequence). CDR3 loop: CASSGATGGYGNTIYF. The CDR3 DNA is TGTGCCAGCAGCGGGGCGACAGGGGGCTATGGAAACACCATATATTTT. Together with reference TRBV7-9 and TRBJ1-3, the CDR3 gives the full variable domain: DTGVSQNPRHKITKRGQNVTFRCDPISEHNRLYWYRQTLGQGPEFLTYFQNEAQLEKSRLLSDRFSAERPKGSFSTLEIQRTEQGDSAMYLCASSGATGGYGNTIYFGEGSWLTVV.

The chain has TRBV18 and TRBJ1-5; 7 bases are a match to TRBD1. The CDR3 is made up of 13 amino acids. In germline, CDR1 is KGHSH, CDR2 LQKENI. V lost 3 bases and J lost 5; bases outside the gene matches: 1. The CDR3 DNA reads TGTGCCAGCTCACCCCAGGGGGATCAGCCCCAGCATTTT. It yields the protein CASSPQGDQPQHF.

The CDR3, as DNA: TGTGCCAGCAGCCCGGACAGGGCCTCCAATGAGCAGTTCTTC. The encoded protein is CASSPDRASNEQFF. The rearrangement links TRBV6-6 to TRBJ2-1; TRBD1 matches 8 bases. The CDR3 is 14 residues long. CDR1 is MNHNY and CDR2 is SVGAGI in the germline V gene (reference sequence). The junction had 7 bases not matched to a gene; V was cut back by 6 bases and J by 6 bases.

The CDR3 sequence: CASTHLQGAQTEAFF. CDR3 coding DNA: TGTGCCAGCACCCATCTGCAGGGGGCGCAAACTGAAGCTTTCTTT. The J gene is TRBJ1-1, the V gene TRBV6-5; 8 positions match TRBD1. In germline, CDR1 is MNHEY, CDR2 SVGAGI. The CDR3 sequence is 15 residues long. The V and J ends lost 7 bases and 5 bases, in that order; junction bases with no gene match: 12.

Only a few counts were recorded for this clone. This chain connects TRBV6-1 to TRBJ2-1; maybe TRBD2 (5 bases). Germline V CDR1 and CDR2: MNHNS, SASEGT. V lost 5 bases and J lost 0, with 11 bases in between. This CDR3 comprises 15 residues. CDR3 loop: CASSPQAGSYNEQFF. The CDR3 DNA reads TGTGCCAGCAGTCCTCAGGCGGGCTCCTACAATGAGCAGTTCTTC.

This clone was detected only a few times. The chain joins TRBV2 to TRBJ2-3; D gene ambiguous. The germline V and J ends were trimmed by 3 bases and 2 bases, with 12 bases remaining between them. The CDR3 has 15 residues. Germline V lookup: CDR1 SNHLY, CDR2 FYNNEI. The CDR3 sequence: CASSEGRSATDTQYF. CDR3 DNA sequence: TGTGCCAGCAGTGAGGGTCGCAGCGCCACAGATACGCAGTATTTT.

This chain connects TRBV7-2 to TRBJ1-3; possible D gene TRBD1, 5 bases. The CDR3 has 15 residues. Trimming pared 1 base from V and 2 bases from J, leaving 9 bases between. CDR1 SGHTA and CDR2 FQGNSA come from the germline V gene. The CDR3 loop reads CASSLEQVAGNTIYF. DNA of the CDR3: TGTGCCAGCAGCTTAGAACAGGTGGCTGGAAACACCATATATTTT.

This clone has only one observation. The CDR3 sequence: CASSTLAGASTGELFF. CDR3 nucleotides: TGTGCCAGCAGTACCCTTGCGGGAGCGAGCACCGGGGAGCTGTTTTTT. The chain employs TRBV28 and TRBJ2-2; 7 bases line up with TRBD2. The CDR3 spans 16 residues. Germline V lookup: CDR1 MDHEN, CDR2 SYDVKM. Germline trimming cut 5 bases from V and 4 bases from J; bases unmatched to any gene: 10.